This TCR beta chain was recorded in a study of CD8 T cells in Susac syndrome. Study-wide results and limits: The authors acknowledged that the study's TCR sequencing and HLA analysis involved relatively few individuals.

In regard to this clonotype: Antigen unknown.

The RNA, roughly 0.5 to 1 ug, was put through reverse transcription using random hexamers. TCRdb redid the calling of the immunoSEQ multiplex PCR reads with MiXCR, one entry per CDR3 protein. The sample yields hundreds of thousands of distinct CDR3 sequences, approximately 90% seen once. The sample was CD8+ T cells from PBMCs. This TCR was recovered from a human donor with multiple sclerosis.

The CDR3 protein is CSARPPQWQEPYGYTF. The DNA for the CDR3 is TGCAGTGCTAGACCACCCCAGTGGCAGGAACCCTATGGCTACACCTTC. V usage is TRBV20-1 and J usage is TRBJ1-2; D remains unclear. V dropped 2 bases and J dropped 4 bases, with 20 bases sitting between them. CDR3 size: 16 residues. Germline CDR1 and CDR2: DFQATT and SNEGSKA (reference sequence).